These 7 T cell receptor beta chains originate from one sample sequenced in a study of cytomegalovirus exposure and HLA in healthy donors. Generated by immunoSEQ multiplex PCR, the TCRdb table keeps only in-frame clones and is missing some. This sample yields hundreds of thousands of clones, of which about nine tenths are seen a single time; over 0.75% belongs to the top ten. Sequencing used PBMCs. The receptors come from a woman in her late teens or twenties in good health and CMV-seronegative.

This rearrangement joins TRBV4-2 to TRBJ2-7, with 9 bases aligning to TRBD2. Germline values: CDR1 LGHNA, CDR2 YNFKEQ. Trimming removed 1 base from V and 6 bases from J; junction bases left unmatched: 7. The CDR3 is 15 residues long. The CDR3 loop is CASSQGGTSRGEQYF. The CDR3, as DNA: TGTGCCAGCAGCCAAGGCGGGACTAGCCGCGGCGAGCAGTACTTC.

This clone came up a few times. The CDR3 region is CASSQMGQGANTEAFF. CDR3 nucleotides: TGCGCCAGCAGCCAGATGGGACAGGGGGCGAACACTGAAGCTTTCTTT. V is TRBV4-1 and J is TRBJ1-1, with TRBD1 identical over 12 bases. The CDR3 has 16 amino acids. The V gene end was trimmed by 3 bases and the J gene end by 1 base; junction bases not matched to a gene: 3. Germline V gene sequence: CDR1 MGHRA, CDR2 YSYEKL.

The chain couples TRBV30 to TRBJ1-5; D remains unclear. Germline V gene sequence: CDR1 GTSNPN, CDR2 SVGIG (reference sequence). V was cut by 2 bases and J by 6 bases, with 17 bases left in between. The length of the CDR3 is 15 residues. This chain's CDR3 is CAWSPPGVIRQPQHF. The CDR3 coding sequence is TGTGCCTGGAGTCCCCCGGGAGTAATTCGTCAGCCCCAGCATTTT.

The rearrangement joins TRBV6-1 to TRBJ2-1, with 8 bases that match TRBD1. The V segment lost 1 base and the J segment 6 bases; nucleotides outside the gene matches: 2. The CDR3 length is 14 residues. From germline, CDR1 is MNHNS and CDR2 SASEGT. The CDR3: CASSEGTGTNEQFF. The DNA of the CDR3 is TGTGCCAGCAGTGAAGGGACAGGGACCAATGAGCAGTTCTTC.

In DNA form, the CDR3 reads TGCGCCAGCAGCCAAGATCCTGGGGGCAGGGGGCTGGATCAGCCCCAGCATTTT. Its protein is CASSQDPGGRGLDQPQHF. V is TRBV4-1 and J is TRBJ1-5; 8 nucleotides match TRBD1. Germline lookup yields CDR1 MGHRA and CDR2 YSYEKL. V shed 0 bases and J 5 bases; nucleotides not matched to a gene: 12. The CDR3 is made up of 18 amino acids.

The chain combines TRBV2 with TRBJ2-7; maybe TRBD1 (6 bases). Germline lookup yields CDR1 SNHLY and CDR2 FYNNEI. With 10 bases removed from V and 3 bases from J, the gap between germline ends came to 28 bases. The CDR3 is 17 amino acids. The CDR3 loop is CATQKKLLQGGLYEQYF. DNA of the CDR3: TGTGCCACCCAAAAAAAACTTCTACAGGGCGGGCTCTACGAGCAGTACTTC. Based on the CDR3 plus reference TRBV2 and TRBJ2-7, the full variable domain is EPEVTQTPSHQVTQMGQEVILRCVPISNHLYFYWYRQILGQKVEFLVSFYNNEISEKSEIFDDQFSVERPDGSNFTLKIRSTKLEDSAMYFCATQKKLLQGGLYEQYFGPGTRLTVT.

The rearrangement links TRBV7-8 to TRBJ1-5, with D perhaps TRBD1 (6 bases). Germline CDR1 SGHVS, CDR2 FQNEAQ. This CDR3 comprises 14 residues. The V end lost 0 bases, the J end lost 7 bases, and 10 bases lay between the germline ends. The CDR3 spells CASSLAAGEQPQHF. The CDR3 DNA follows: TGTGCCAGCAGCTTAGCTGCAGGGGAACAGCCCCAGCATTTT.